The 10 T cell receptor beta chains given below trace back to one sample, sequenced in a study of T-cell memory formation after mild COVID-19. Each CDR3 protein gets one entry after TCRdb re-called the 5' RACE reads with MiXCR. The repertoire consists of around 140,000 distinct CDR3 sequences, with roughly a fifth occurring once and the leading ten covering around 2.4%. The sequenced material came from PBMCs or a T cell subset sorted from them (not recorded which). These receptors came from an adult woman who had mild COVID-19 (a few samples of this study predate the infection). Cell type and time point are not known.

This clonotype was observed a handful of times. The chain is built from TRBV12-3 or TRBV12-4 and TRBJ1-1; D is possibly TRBD1 (6 bases). V was shortened by 3 bases and J by 1 base, with 12 bases between the two germline ends. The CDR3 is made up of 15 amino acids. The CDR3 DNA sequence: TGTGCCAGCAGTTTTTCCGGGGGGCAGAACACTGAAGCTTTCTTT. This codes for CASSFSGGQNTEAFF.

This clonotype was counted a few times. The rearrangement links TRBV5-1 to TRBJ1-2; no reliable D call. This CDR3 spans 14 amino acids. V was shortened by 2 bases and J by 7 bases, with 15 bases between the two germline ends. The germline gives CDR1 SGHRS, CDR2 YFSETQ. DNA for the CDR3: TGCGCCAGCAGCTTCAACGGGGAAAAGGTTGGCTACACCTTC. The encoded protein is CASSFNGEKVGYTF.

This chain uses TRBV6-5 with TRBJ2-7; no definite D call. V dropped 7 bases and J dropped 0 bases, with 16 bases sitting between them. The germline CDR1 and CDR2 sequences are MNHEY and SVGAGI. The CDR3 length is 15 residues. The DNA for the CDR3 is TGTGCCAGCAACCCCTCCCCCCCGCGCTCCTACGAGCAGTACTTC. This gives the protein CASNPSPPRSYEQYF.

The gene calls are TRBV9 and TRBJ1-4, with TRBD1 matching 8 bases. CDR1 is SGDLS, CDR2 YYNGEE, per germline. The ends lost 7 bases at V and 5 bases at J; junction bases unmatched: 4. The CDR3 consists of 13 residues. CDR3: CASSRGRNEKLFF. DNA of the CDR3: TGTGCCAGCTCCAGGGGGCGGAATGAAAAACTGTTTTTT.

This clonotype has a handful of counts. CDR3 in amino acids: CASRSVTTGGFEQYF. The CDR3, as DNA: TGCGCCAGCAGGAGTGTTACGACGGGGGGATTCGAGCAGTACTTC. The chain links TRBV5-1 to TRBJ2-7, with 7 bases fitting TRBD2. V shed 5 bases, J shed 6 bases, and the junction held 14 bases outside the gene matches. There are 15 residues in the CDR3. The germline V gene encodes CDR1 SGHRS and CDR2 YFSETQ.

V usage is TRBV12-3 or TRBV12-4 and J usage is TRBJ1-1; D uncertain. Between the trimmed V and J ends, which lost 3 bases and 1 base, there was a span of 15 bases. There are 16 residues in the CDR3. The DNA of the CDR3 is TGTGCCAGCAGTTTTTGTTTGGGATATGAGAACACTGAAGCTTTCTTT. Translating gives CASSFCLGYENTEAFF.

This chain joins TRBV5-1 and TRBJ2-5, with 9 bases identical to TRBD1. V was clipped by 4 bases and J by 1 base; unmatched bases: 5. This CDR3 contains 15 residues. Germline V CDR1 and CDR2: SGHRS, YFSETQ. The CDR3 region has the DNA TGCGCCAGCAGCAGGAGACAGGGGGTCCAAGAGACCCAGTACTTC. It specifies CASSRRQGVQETQYF. The full variable domain, in which reference TRBV5-1 and TRBJ2-5 provide the parts outside the CDR3, is KAGVTQTPRYLIKTRGQQVTLSCSPISGHRSVSWYQQTPGQGLQFLFEYFSETQRNKGNFPGRFSGRQFSNSRSEMNVSTLELGDSALYLCASSRRQGVQETQYFGPGTRLLVL.

J is TRBJ2-7 and V is TRBV6-5; D tentatively reads TRBD1 or TRBD2 (5 bases each). The CDR3 totals 12 residues. Germline V CDR1 and CDR2: MNHEY, SVGAGI. V was clipped by 7 bases and J by 3 bases, with 10 bases between them. The CDR3: CASTGTGYEQYF. The CDR3 DNA follows: TGTGCCAGCACAGGGACGGGCTACGAGCAGTACTTC.

This clonotype was seen many times. This chain uses TRBV5-1 with TRBJ2-1; D is possibly TRBD1 (6 bases). V gave up 1 base and J gave up 10 bases, with 9 bases separating them. CDR1 is SGHRS and CDR2 is YFSETQ in the germline V gene. The CDR3 totals 12 residues. The CDR3 region is CASSLIRGEQFF. The CDR3 region has the DNA TGCGCCAGCAGCTTGATCAGGGGCGAGCAGTTCTTC. Variable domain in full (rest from reference TRBV5-1 and TRBJ2-1): KAGVTQTPRYLIKTRGQQVTLSCSPISGHRSVSWYQQTPGQGLQFLFEYFSETQRNKGNFPGRFSGRQFSNSRSEMNVSTLELGDSALYLCASSLIRGEQFFGPGTRLTVL.

This clonotype showed up just once. The rearrangement uses TRBV5-1 and TRBJ1-1, with 7 bases identical to TRBD1. V lost 3 bases and J lost 5; bases outside the gene matches: 7. CDR3 length equals 14 residues. CDR1 is SGHRS, CDR2 YFSETQ, per germline. The CDR3 here is CASSSQGGGTEAFF. The CDR3 bases are TGCGCCAGCAGCTCCCAGGGGGGCGGTACTGAAGCTTTCTTT. Full variable domain (missing parts from reference TRBV5-1 and TRBJ1-1): KAGVTQTPRYLIKTRGQQVTLSCSPISGHRSVSWYQQTPGQGLQFLFEYFSETQRNKGNFPGRFSGRQFSNSRSEMNVSTLELGDSALYLCASSSQGGGTEAFFGQGTRLTVV.